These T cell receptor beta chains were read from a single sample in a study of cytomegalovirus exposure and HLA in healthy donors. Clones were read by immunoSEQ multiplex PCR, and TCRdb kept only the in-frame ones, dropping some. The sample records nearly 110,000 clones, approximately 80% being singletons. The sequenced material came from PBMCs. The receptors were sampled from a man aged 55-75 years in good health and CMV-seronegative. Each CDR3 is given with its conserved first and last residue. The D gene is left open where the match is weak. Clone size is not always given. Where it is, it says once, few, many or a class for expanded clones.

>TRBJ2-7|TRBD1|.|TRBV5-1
TGCGCCAGCAGCTTGGCACAGGGGGCCGACGAGCAGTACTTC
CASSLAQGADEQYF
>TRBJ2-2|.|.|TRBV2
TGTGCCAGCAGTGGGACACGGATATCACCGGGGGAGCTGTTTTTT
CASSGTRISPGELFF
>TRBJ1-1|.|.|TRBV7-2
TGTGCCAGCAGCTCACGGGGTAGGTATGGTACTGAAGCTTTCTTT
CASSSRGRYGTEAFF
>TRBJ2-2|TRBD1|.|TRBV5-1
TGCGCCAGCAGCTTGGCTCAGGGGGCCTCCTCGGGTACCGGGGAGCTGTTTTTT
CASSLAQGASSGTGELFF
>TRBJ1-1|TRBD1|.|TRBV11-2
TGTGCCAGCAGCTCACAGGGGGGTGGGACTGAAGCTTTCTTT
CASSSQGGGTEAFF
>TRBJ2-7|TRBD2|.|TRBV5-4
TGTGCCAGCTCCTTTGCAACAGCGGGGGGGCCCTACGAGCAGTACTTC
CASSFATAGGPYEQYF
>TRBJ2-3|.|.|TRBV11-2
TGTGCCAGCAGCTTTGGAGGAACATCAGATACGCAGTATTTT
CASSFGGTSDTQYF
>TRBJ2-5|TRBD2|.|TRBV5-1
TGCGCCAGCAGCTTTCGACTAGCGGGGCCTCTCCGTGGGACCCAGTACTTC
CASSFRLAGPLRGTQYF
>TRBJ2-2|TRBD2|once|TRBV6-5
TGTGCCAGCACCCGGGGGGGCAGTACCGGGGAGCTGTTTTTT
CASTRGGSTGELFF
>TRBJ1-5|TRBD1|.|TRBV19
TGTGCCACCACGGGACAGAGCAATCAGCCCCAGCATTTT
CATTGQSNQPQHF
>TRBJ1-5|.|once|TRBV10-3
TGTGCCATCAGTGAGTCAATGTCTTCCGGGGATACTAATCAGCCCCAGCATTTT
CAISESMSSGDTNQPQHF
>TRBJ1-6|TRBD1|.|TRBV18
TGTGCCAGCTCACCAGACAGGGGCGTTTCCCCCCTCCACTTT
CASSPDRGVSPLHF
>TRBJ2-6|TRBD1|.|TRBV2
TGTGCCAGCATTTTCGGACAGGGGGCTTACTCTGGGGCCAACGTCCTGACTTTC
CASIFGQGAYSGANVLTF
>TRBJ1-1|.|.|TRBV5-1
TGCGCCAGCAGCTTATCGGTTAACACTGAAGCTTTCTTT
CASSLSVNTEAFF
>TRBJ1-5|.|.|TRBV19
TGTGCCAGTTCGGCGGAGTATAGCAATCAGCCCCAGCATTTT
CASSAEYSNQPQHF
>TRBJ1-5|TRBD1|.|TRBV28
TGTGCCAGCAGACCGGGACAGGGAGGACAGCCCCAGCATTTT
CASRPGQGGQPQHF
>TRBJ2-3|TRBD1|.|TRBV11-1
TGTGCCAGCAGCTTAGAGGACAGGGGGCATCAAGATACGCAGTATTTT
CASSLEDRGHQDTQYF